The 25 T cell receptor beta chains below come from one sample, sequenced in a study of cytomegalovirus exposure and HLA in healthy donors. Researchers ran the PCR with 60 Vbeta and 13 Jbeta primers. Some clones are missing from TCRdb's copy, which holds only in-frame ones; the method was immunoSEQ multiplex PCR. The table lists approximately 170,000 clones, roughly 79% of them singletons. The sequencing input was PBMCs. The source is a man aged 40-49 years in good health and CMV-seronegative.

This clone was detected once. The CDR3 loop is CASSLDAQVPLFF. Written as DNA, the CDR3 is TGTGCCAGCAGCTTAGACGCACAGGTCCCCCTGTTTTTT. The genes are TRBV7-9 and TRBJ1-4, with D perhaps matching TRBD1 (5 bases). The V and J ends lost 1 base and 14 bases respectively, with 14 bases between them. CDR1 SEHNR and CDR2 FQNEAQ come from the germline V gene (reference sequence). There are 13 residues in the CDR3.

The rearrangement uses TRBV5-8 and TRBJ2-7; possibly TRBD1 for D (5 bases). The V gene's germline CDR1 is SGHTS and CDR2 YDEGEE. V lost 2 bases to trimming and J lost 6 bases, with 9 bases between them. The CDR3 runs to 12 residues. This CDR3 reads CASSFRQREQYF. Here the CDR3 DNA reads TGTGCCAGCAGCTTCCGACAGCGCGAGCAGTACTTC.

The chain has TRBV27 and TRBJ1-1, with D maybe TRBD1 (5 bases). Germline V gene sequence: CDR1 MNHEY, CDR2 SMNVEV (reference sequence). CDR3 length: 14 residues. Trimming shortened V by 8 bases and J by 1 base, and 14 bases separated the two germline ends. The CDR3 DNA reads as TGTGCCAGCGCACAAGGGGAGGGGAACACTGAAGCTTTCTTT. Translated: CASAQGEGNTEAFF.

V and J are TRBV5-5 and TRBJ1-1, with a weak D call TRBD1 (5 bases). Deletions cut 2 bases from V and 5 bases from J, with 16 bases between. CDR1 is SGHKS, CDR2 YYEKEE, per germline (reference sequence). This CDR3 has 15 residues. CDR3 sequence: CASSFFGRENTEAFF. In DNA form, the CDR3 reads TGTGCCAGCAGCTTCTTTGGCAGGGAAAATACTGAAGCTTTCTTT. Full variable domain (missing parts from reference TRBV5-5 and TRBJ1-1): DAGVTQSPTHLIKTRGQQVTLRCSPISGHKSVSWYQQVLGQGPQFIFQYYEKEERGRGNFPDRFSARQFPNYSSELNVNALLLGDSALYLCASSFFGRENTEAFFGQGTRLTVV.

This chain uses TRBV19 with TRBJ1-2; 11 bases align to TRBD1. Germline-derived CDR1 and CDR2 are LNHDA and SQIVND (reference sequence). This CDR3 spans 16 amino acids. With 7 bases clipped from V and 0 bases from J, the junction kept 7 bases outside the gene matches. The chain's CDR3 is CASKRTGGPSNYGYTF. The CDR3 region has the DNA TGTGCCAGTAAGCGGACAGGGGGCCCCTCTAACTATGGCTACACCTTC.

The chain employs TRBV5-1 and TRBJ2-7, with TRBD2 matching over 7 bases. The V and J ends lost 0 bases and 4 bases, in that order; junction bases with no gene match: 4. Germline loops: CDR1 SGHRS, CDR2 YFSETQ. The CDR3 consists of 14 residues. CDR3 nucleotides: TGCGCCAGCAGCTTGGAAGGTAGCGGGTACGAGCAGTACTTC. This gives the protein CASSLEGSGYEQYF.

J is TRBJ2-7 and V is TRBV7-2; the D gene is possibly TRBD1 (5 bases). CDR1 is SGHTA, CDR2 FQGNSA, per germline. The CDR3 extends over 14 amino acids. With 5 bases removed from V and 3 bases from J, the gap between germline ends came to 14 bases. The CDR3 loop is CASSQNRQNYEQYF. The CDR3 region has the DNA TGTGCCAGCAGCCAGAATCGACAGAACTACGAGCAGTACTTC.

J is TRBJ1-1 and V is TRBV27, with D unresolved. Germline CDR1 MNHEY, CDR2 SMNVEV (reference sequence). The V end lost 3 bases, the J end lost 5 bases, and 10 bases lay between the germline ends. The CDR3 has 13 residues. CDR3 coding DNA: TGTGCCAGCAGTTTTTATGCAGGTACTGAAGCTTTCTTT. Protein: CASSFYAGTEAFF.

This chain connects TRBV30 to TRBJ2-4; TRBD2 might be the D (5 bases). Deletions cut 2 bases from V and 4 bases from J, with 9 bases between. This CDR3 has 13 residues. Germline lookup yields CDR1 GTSNPN and CDR2 SVGIG (reference sequence). The CDR3: CAWSSTGKNIQYF. The CDR3, as DNA: TGTGCCTGGAGTTCGACGGGGAAAAACATTCAGTACTTC.

The V call is TRBV15, the J call TRBJ1-5; D possibly corresponds to TRBD1 (5 bases). The CDR3 covers 14 residues. The germline V and J ends were trimmed by 0 bases and 6 bases, with 9 bases remaining between them. The germline V gene has CDR1 LNHNV and CDR2 YYDKDF (reference sequence). CDR3 amino acids: CATSRDRATQPQHF. As DNA, the CDR3 is TGTGCCACCAGCAGAGACAGGGCCACTCAGCCCCAGCATTTT.

The CDR3 here is CASSPGLPIEAFF. Here the CDR3 DNA reads TGTGCCAGCTCACCTGGGCTACCAATTGAAGCTTTCTTT. The chain links TRBV18 to TRBJ1-1, with D unresolved. Germline V gene lookup returns CDR1 KGHSH and CDR2 LQKENI. The ends were cut back, 3 bases at V and 7 bases at J, with 12 bases in the middle. This CDR3 has 13 amino acids.

This clone has just a few counts. As DNA, the CDR3 is TGTGCCAGCAGCTCAACAGCTAGCACAGATACGCAGTATTTT. Translating it yields CASSSTASTDTQYF. The V gene is TRBV7-9, the J gene TRBJ2-3; D not certain. The CDR3 contains 14 residues. V gave up 4 bases and J gave up 0 bases, with 8 bases separating them. CDR1 is SEHNR, CDR2 FQNEAQ, per germline (reference sequence).

V and J are TRBV28 and TRBJ2-2, with a weak D call TRBD2 (6 bases). The V and J ends lost 5 bases and 3 bases respectively, with 13 bases between them. The CDR3 has 15 amino acids. Germline V CDR1 and CDR2: MDHEN, SYDVKM. CDR3 nucleotides: TGTGCCAGCAGTACCCGCGGGATTTACACCGGGGAGCTGTTTTTT. Encoded protein: CASSTRGIYTGELFF. Full variable domain (outside the CDR3, taken from reference TRBV28 and TRBJ2-2): DVKVTQSSRYLVKRTGEKVFLECVQDMDHENMFWYRQDPGLGLRLIYFSYDVKMKEKGDIPEGYSVSREKKERFSLILESASTNQTSMYLCASSTRGIYTGELFFGEGSRLTVL.

This clone was recorded only once. The genes are TRBV7-2 and TRBJ1-2, with a weak D call TRBD1 (6 bases). V was pared by 3 bases and J by 5 bases, with 7 bases between. Looked up from germline, CDR1 is SGHTA and CDR2 is FQGNSA. CDR3 length: 12 amino acids. The CDR3 sequence: CASSLQGYGYTF. The CDR3 DNA reads as TGTGCCAGCAGCTTGCAGGGGTATGGCTACACCTTC.

The chain uses TRBV4-1 and TRBJ2-1, with D possibly matching TRBD2 (6 bases). This CDR3 spans 17 amino acids. Per germline, CDR1 MGHRA and CDR2 YSYEKL. Trimming left V 4 bases short and J 1 base short, with 17 bases between. DNA of the CDR3: TGCGCCAGCAGCCCAACTCTAGCGTTGAGTTCCTACAATGAGCAGTTCTTC. Its protein is CASSPTLALSSYNEQFF.

This chain connects TRBV4-1 to TRBJ2-2; 10 bases match TRBD1. Looked up from germline, CDR1 is MGHRA and CDR2 is YSYEKL. Trimming cost V 4 bases and J 7 bases; bases outside gene matches: 9. CDR3 length equals 16 residues. For the CDR3, the DNA is TGCGCCAGCAGCCGACCGGGACAGGGGAGGAACGGGGAGCTGTTTTTT. Its protein is CASSRPGQGRNGELFF.

This clone has a handful of counts. This rearrangement joins TRBV27 to TRBJ2-3; D remains ambiguous. In germline, CDR1 is MNHEY, CDR2 SMNVEV (reference sequence). The V and J ends lost 4 bases and 2 bases respectively, with 13 bases between them. The CDR3 covers 15 residues. DNA of the CDR3: TGTGCCAGCAGTTCACCACTTGGAGTCACAGATACGCAGTATTTT. This sequence encodes CASSSPLGVTDTQYF.

The CDR3, as DNA: TGTGCCAGCAGCCTCCACAGGGAAGAGACCCAGTACTTC. It yields the protein CASSLHREETQYF. The chain joins TRBV11-1 to TRBJ2-5, with a tentative D call TRBD1 (6 bases). The CDR3 has 13 amino acids. The germline gives CDR1 SGHAT, CDR2 FQDESV (reference sequence). Trimming pared 5 bases from V and 3 bases from J, leaving 10 bases between.

V and J are TRBV5-1 and TRBJ2-7; tentative D call: TRBD2 (6 bases). CDR3 length equals 15 residues. Germline V gene data show CDR1 as SGHRS and CDR2 as YFSETQ. The germline V and J ends were trimmed by 3 bases and 0 bases, with 13 bases remaining between them. The CDR3 DNA is TGCGCCAGCAGCTCGGGACTGCAGAGCTCCTACGAGCAGTACTTC. Its translation: CASSSGLQSSYEQYF.

This clone was detected once. The chain carries TRBV7-3 and TRBJ1-1, with 7 bases identical to TRBD1. The germline CDR1 and CDR2 sequences are SGHTA and FQGTGA. This CDR3 is 13 amino acids long. The junction had 11 bases not matched to a gene; V was cut back by 7 bases and J by 9 bases. CDR3: CASTRGAAVQAFF. The CDR3 region has the DNA TGTGCCAGCACCAGGGGGGCCGCGGTTCAAGCTTTCTTT.

The chain is built from TRBV7-9 and TRBJ2-1, with D unclear. Germline CDR1 is SEHNR and CDR2 is FQNEAQ (reference sequence). The CDR3 is 14 amino acids. The germline V and J ends were trimmed by 0 bases and 10 bases, with 13 bases remaining between them. DNA for the CDR3: TGTGCCAGCAGCTTAGCGGGTTCGAGGATCGAGCAGTTCTTC. Protein: CASSLAGSRIEQFF. The full variable domain, in which reference TRBV7-9 and TRBJ2-1 provide the parts outside the CDR3, is DTGVSQNPRHKITKRGQNVTFRCDPISEHNRLYWYRQTLGQGPEFLTYFQNEAQLEKSRLLSDRFSAERPKGSFSTLEIQRTEQGDSAMYLCASSLAGSRIEQFFGPGTRLTVL.

In its sample, this clone was seen a few times. This specimen includes other DNA sequences encoding the same CDR3. J is TRBJ2-1 and V is TRBV9; 7 bases line up with TRBD2. J gave up 0 bases and V 0 bases, and 3 bases lay outside the gene matches. Per the germline V gene, CDR1 is SGDLS and CDR2 is YYNGEE. The length of the CDR3 is 16 residues. The DNA for the CDR3 is TGTGCCAGCAGCGTAGTGGGCGGGAGCTCCTACAATGAGCAGTTCTTC. Its protein is CASSVVGGSSYNEQFF.

The chain is built from TRBV6-5 and TRBJ2-3; 8 nucleotides line up with TRBD2. V lost 0 bases and J lost 0; bases outside the gene matches: 2. CDR1 and CDR2 (germline): MNHEY, SVGAGI. The CDR3 totals 16 residues. The CDR3 sequence is CASSYSGGRSTDTQYF. The CDR3 coding sequence is TGTGCCAGCAGTTACTCTGGCGGGAGGAGCACAGATACGCAGTATTTT.

This sequence joins TRBV9 and TRBJ2-3, with 8 bases that match TRBD2. Per germline, CDR1 SGDLS and CDR2 YYNGEE. J was trimmed by 5 bases and V by 3 bases; bases with no gene match: 11. This CDR3 is 16 amino acids long. This CDR3 is CASSASGGQRGDTQYF. The CDR3 bases are TGTGCCAGCAGCGCGTCGGGAGGGCAGCGGGGAGATACGCAGTATTTT.

This clone showed up just once. The rearrangement uses TRBV5-5 and TRBJ1-1; D perhaps matches TRBD1 (6 bases). Looked up from germline, CDR1 is SGHKS and CDR2 is YYEKEE (reference sequence). Trimming left V 3 bases short and J 1 base short, with 10 bases between. This CDR3 spans 14 amino acids. CDR3 sequence: CASSSQGTNTEAFF. CDR3 bases: TGTGCCAGCAGCTCACAGGGAACGAACACTGAAGCTTTCTTT.